This T cell receptor beta chain was obtained from a study of T cell responses to AZD1222 COVID-19 vaccine (dated by TCRdb to the early 2020s). Regarding the complete study: AZD1222 recipients given second doses at about 4 weeks or at about 12 weeks were pooled, since spike-specific TCR depth and breadth were not found to differ between the two schedules. Trial participants were enrolled by age into 18-55, 56-69 and 70-plus year subgroups, with roughly 150, 30 and 60 TCR-sequenced participants respectively. TCR sequencing covered over 230 trial participants: some 210 given two doses of AZD1222 and approximately 25 given two doses of MenACWY control vaccine. Overall study results and their limits: Because no day 14 peak-response samples were available, repertoires were characterized only after the peak T cell response. The whole spike protein was spanned by vaccine-associated CD4 TCRs, and dominant responses were seen in regions 160-218 and 743-854. The 56-69-year group was small, and its depth increase did not reach significance, likely because of low power. Participants were mostly white British and included more females than males, and it was suggested by the authors that clonal diversity may have been underestimated. After two AZD1222 doses, spike-specific TCR breadth and depth were significantly higher than at day 0 and than in MenACWY recipients. Conclusions about previously exposed vaccinees are limited because only a handful of AZD1222 recipients were SARS-CoV-2 seropositive at baseline. Nearly half of unique spike-specific TCRs reportedly recognized epitopes outside regions mutated in the B.1.351 and B.1.1.7 variants.

The time point label, read with the paper, signifies: baseline before first vaccination. Vaccinee samples were obtained from the UK trials COV001 and COV002, which included a single-blind randomized controlled phase 2/3 trial of AZD1222 (ChAdOx1 nCoV-19) in healthy adults. For TCRbeta chain sequencing, PBMC samples were collected from trial participants at day 0 and at day 28 after the second dose. The CDR3 regions of human TCRbeta chains were analyzed by immunosequencing. The authors' analysis ran thus. TCRs in the repertoires were matched against a reference library of SARS-CoV-2-specific TCRs that had been generated with the MIRA antigen-specificity platform. Breadth was defined as the fraction of unique TCRs that were SARS-CoV-2-associated. Depth was defined as the fraction of total T cells that were SARS-CoV-2-associated. Using the MIRA data, each spike-specific TCR was assigned both to the spike region to which the TCR was reactive and to a CD4 or CD8 class. Log10-transformed breadth and depth values were compared by one-way ANOVA with Sidak's multiple comparisons tests. Held by TCRdb, this immuneACCESS table contains in-frame sequences only and omits some clones. Under half of the omission traces to an unresolved V gene where checked; the cause of the rest is unknown. V and J calls and clone size are as listed in that table; D and trimming were resolved from the DNA. The sample records more than 100,000 clones, 70% to 90% of which are singletons. The ten largest clones add up to 2% to 2.5% of the sample.

Relative to germline, V is missing 11 bases and J is missing 0 bases, with 6 bases of the junction outside any gene match. Via the germline V gene (reference sequence), CDR1 is WNHNN and CDR2 SYGVQD. From its cysteine to its phenylalanine, the CDR3 spans 14 amino acids. Of the read, only the CDR3 DNA is kept; its 42 bases are in frame from base 1. This clone was detected once. This receptor's antigen is unknown. Per-base qualities were not stored, and no clone one base away is much larger. The sample in question was peripheral blood, obtained on day 0 of AZD1222 vaccination. The chain employs TRBV10-1 and TRBJ1-5, with TRBD1 matching 8 junction bases. The sequence came from an adult in good health. The CDR3 corresponds to CAGSDRVSNQPQHF. The nucleotide sequence reads as follows: TGCGCCGGTTCGGACAGGGTTAGCAATCAGCCCCAGCATTTT.